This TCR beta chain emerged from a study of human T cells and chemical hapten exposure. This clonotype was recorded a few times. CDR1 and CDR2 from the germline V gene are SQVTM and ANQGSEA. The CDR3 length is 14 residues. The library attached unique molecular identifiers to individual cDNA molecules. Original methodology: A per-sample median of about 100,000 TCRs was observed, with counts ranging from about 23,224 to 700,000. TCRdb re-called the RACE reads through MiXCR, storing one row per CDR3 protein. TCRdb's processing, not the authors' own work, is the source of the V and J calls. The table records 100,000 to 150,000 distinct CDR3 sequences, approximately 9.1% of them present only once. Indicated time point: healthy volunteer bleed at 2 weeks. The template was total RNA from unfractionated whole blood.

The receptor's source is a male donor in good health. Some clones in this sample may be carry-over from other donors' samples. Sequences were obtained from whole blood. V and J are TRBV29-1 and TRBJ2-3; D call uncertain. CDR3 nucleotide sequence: TGCAGTGCGACCCGGACGGCTAGCACAGATACGCAGTATTTT. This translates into CSATRTASTDTQYF.